This TCR beta chain was recorded in a study of cytomegalovirus exposure and HLA in healthy donors. General study findings and limits: Most TCR sequences were rare, but some public TCRs occurred in many donors. A list of 164 TCR beta chains associated with cytomegalovirus was given.

This PCR relied on a set of 60 Vbeta primers and 13 Jbeta primers. As processed by the authors: About 11 million of 80 million or so unique TCR beta chains were shared, per a later count. Assay: immunoSEQ multiplex PCR; the TCRdb copy retains only in-frame clones and omits some. V, J and clone size are taken as reported in that table, and D and trimming were inferred from the DNA itself. The sample includes more than 95,000 clones, 70% to 85% of them seen just once. This CDR3 has 14 residues. V was shortened by 7 bases and J by 3 bases, with 16 bases between the two germline ends. Germline-derived CDR1 and CDR2 are GTSNPN and SVGIG (reference sequence). As to this clone: No antigen is known for it.

The receptor comes from a man between 40 and 49 years old in good health and CMV-seropositive. The chain joins TRBV30 to TRBJ1-5; no firm D call. The sequenced sample consisted of PBMCs. The chain's CDR3 is CAFRREGVNQPQHF. The CDR3 bases are TGTGCCTTCCGCCGGGAAGGAGTCAATCAGCCCCAGCATTTT.